These 7 T cell receptor beta chains were all obtained from the same sample, sequenced in a study of T cell responses to AZD1222 COVID-19 vaccine. Assay: immunoSEQ multiplex PCR; the TCRdb copy retains only in-frame clones and omits some. The sample carries approximately 30,000 clones, 75% to 85% recorded once. The sample consisted of peripheral blood, taken 28 days after the second AZD1222 dose. Every receptor here comes from an adult who received the AZD1222 COVID-19 vaccine.

The rearrangement joins TRBV27 to TRBJ2-2, with TRBD1 matching over 7 bases. The J segment lost 7 bases and the V segment lost 6 bases, leaving 14 bases of the junction unmatched. Germline assignment: CDR1 MNHEY and CDR2 SMNVEV (reference sequence). The CDR3 covers 16 residues. The CDR3 DNA follows: TGTGCCAGCAGCCCCTACACAGGGGCGCAGTACGGGGAGCTGTTTTTT. This translates into CASSPYTGAQYGELFF.

The chain has TRBV6-5 and TRBJ2-7; TRBD2 agrees at 7 bases. Germline CDR1 reads MNHEY; CDR2 reads SVGAGI. V lost 0 bases to trimming and J lost 0 bases; unmatched junction nucleotides: 5. The CDR3 runs to 16 residues. The CDR3 protein is CASSYSSGTISYEQYF. The CDR3 DNA follows: TGTGCCAGCAGTTACTCGAGCGGGACGATCTCCTACGAGCAGTACTTC.

The V call is TRBV18, the J call TRBJ2-7, with 9 bases lining up with TRBD1. Germline loops: CDR1 KGHSH, CDR2 LQKENI. This CDR3 is built from 16 residues. V was pared by 5 bases and J by 6 bases, with 14 bases of the junction left unmatched. CDR3 bases: TGTGCCAGCTCAGAAGGACAGGGGTCCAACTACGTCGAGCAGTACGTC. This translates into CASSEGQGSNYVEQYV.

The J gene is TRBJ1-2, the V gene TRBV7-2; the D gene is possibly TRBD1 (5 bases). The germline V gene encodes CDR1 SGHTA and CDR2 FQGNSA. This CDR3 is 15 amino acids long. V was trimmed by 5 bases and J by 8 bases, leaving 21 bases between them. The CDR3 DNA reads TGTGCCAGCAGCACCTACTCGACGGGACGGGGAGGCTACACCTTC. Translating it yields CASSTYSTGRGGYTF.

The chain joins TRBV6-5 to TRBJ1-4, with D uncertain. This CDR3 spans 16 amino acids. Between the trimmed V and J ends, which lost 3 bases and 0 bases, there was a span of 11 bases. CDR1 and CDR2 (germline): MNHEY, SVGAGI. The CDR3 DNA follows: TGTGCCAGCAGTTATCGCCCTACTGCAACTAATGAAAAACTGTTTTTT. Encoded protein: CASSYRPTATNEKLFF.

The chain couples TRBV6-5 to TRBJ1-5, with D maybe TRBD1 (5 bases). With 6 bases removed from V and 3 bases from J, the gap between germline ends came to 9 bases. This CDR3 is built from 13 residues. In germline, CDR1 is MNHEY, CDR2 SVGAGI. The CDR3 sequence: CASRRQNNQPQHF. The CDR3 coding sequence is TGTGCCAGCAGAAGACAGAACAATCAGCCCCAGCATTTT.

This clone came up a few times. This chain joins TRBV27 and TRBJ2-1; 11 nucleotides match TRBD2. V gave up 6 bases and J gave up 5 bases; unmatched junction bases: 6. The CDR3 runs to 15 residues. Germline-derived CDR1 and CDR2 are MNHEY and SMNVEV (reference sequence). CDR3 nucleotides: TGTGCCAGCAGCTACGGGACTAGCGGAAACAATGAGCAGTTCTTC. This gives the protein CASSYGTSGNNEQFF.